The TCR beta chain under discussion was sequenced for a study of T-cell memory formation after mild COVID-19 (dated by TCRdb to 2020 to 2023). In terms of the full investigation: TCR sequence clusters from the two donors were found to be largely donor specific. Longitudinal TCRalpha and TCRbeta repertoire sequencing tracked T-cell clones expanding and contracting after mild COVID-19 in a couple of donors. The cohort was made up of two young adult volunteers, one female and one male, who were previously healthy.

Based on the germline V gene (reference sequence), the CDR1 and CDR2 sequences are DFQATT and SNEGSKA. The CDR3 sequence holds 14 residues, the cysteine and phenylalanine included. The DNA shown is the 42-base CDR3, in frame from base 1. The sample was run on an Illumina NovaSeq 6000. TCRalpha and TCRbeta cDNA libraries were constructed by 5'RACE with constant-segment primers, with sample barcodes and unique molecular identifiers being introduced. RNA was extracted from every sample with Trizol reagent. The libraries were amplified in two PCR steps, and the second step added a second sample barcode and Illumina TruSeq adapters. The libraries were sequenced on an Illumina NovaSeq using 2 x 150 bp paired-end reads. The authors' analysis ran thus. Demultiplexing of reads and collapsing into UMI-guided consensus sequences were performed with migec v1.2.7. Using mixcr v2.1.11, UMI consensuses were aligned to TRA and TRB V and J templates and then assembled into clonotypes. Clonotypes were classified as expanded or contracted when called significant by both edgeR and NoisET, with noise models trained on biological replicates. For edgeR calls, the cutoffs were a false discovery rate-adjusted p below 0.01 and a log2 fold-change threshold of 1. As an exploratory analysis of dynamics, max-normalized trajectories of the 1000 most abundant clonotypes were examined with PCA combined with hierarchical clustering. The CD4 or CD8 phenotype of responding clones was assigned using the separately sequenced CD4+ and CD8+ repertoires. The public sequencing data were trimmed at Q25 with fastp and processed into clonotypes with MiXCR by TCRdb, which kept only in-frame beta chains. Here each entry gathers all rows of one CDR3 protein and keeps the most common genes and DNA. The authors' filters were not applied to this entry. The sample table records 90,000 to 120,000 distinct CDR3 sequences; 13% to 15% of these occur just once. About 39% of the sample lies in the top ten.

Study-wide findings and limitations: Contracting CD4+ clones were found mainly in CM and EM memory subsets, while CD8+ clones were enriched in EMRA. Only a couple of mild cases were covered in the study, and larger cohorts including severe cases with pre-infection samples were considered necessary. SARS-CoV-2 specificity of the second-wave clones peaking on day 37 was not confirmed. From day 15 to 85, contracting clones showed balanced CD4/CD8 phenotypes, whereas a second wave of clones that expanded from day 15 to 37 leaned towards CD4+. The detection of some responding clones in pre-infection memory suggests that pre-existing cross-reactive memory T cells joined the SARS-CoV-2 response.

With regard to this clonotype: No antigen is known for it. One end of the junction varies from germline; a read error may be responsible.

Ficoll-Paque density gradient centrifugation was the method used to isolate PBMCs. The specimen was PBMCs or a T cell subset sorted from them (not recorded which). This receptor was identified in a man aged 18 to 30 who had mild COVID-19 (a few samples of this study predate the infection). The sample titles of this study are shuffled in the database, so cell type and time point are left out; the donor was told from shared clones. The chain is encoded by TRBV20-1 joined to TRBJ2-5; 5 matching bases give a weak D call of TRBD2. The DNA sequence is given as TGCAGTGCCCCTCGGGTTATTACTGGGGAGACCCAGCACTTC. This translates into CSAPRVITGETQHF.